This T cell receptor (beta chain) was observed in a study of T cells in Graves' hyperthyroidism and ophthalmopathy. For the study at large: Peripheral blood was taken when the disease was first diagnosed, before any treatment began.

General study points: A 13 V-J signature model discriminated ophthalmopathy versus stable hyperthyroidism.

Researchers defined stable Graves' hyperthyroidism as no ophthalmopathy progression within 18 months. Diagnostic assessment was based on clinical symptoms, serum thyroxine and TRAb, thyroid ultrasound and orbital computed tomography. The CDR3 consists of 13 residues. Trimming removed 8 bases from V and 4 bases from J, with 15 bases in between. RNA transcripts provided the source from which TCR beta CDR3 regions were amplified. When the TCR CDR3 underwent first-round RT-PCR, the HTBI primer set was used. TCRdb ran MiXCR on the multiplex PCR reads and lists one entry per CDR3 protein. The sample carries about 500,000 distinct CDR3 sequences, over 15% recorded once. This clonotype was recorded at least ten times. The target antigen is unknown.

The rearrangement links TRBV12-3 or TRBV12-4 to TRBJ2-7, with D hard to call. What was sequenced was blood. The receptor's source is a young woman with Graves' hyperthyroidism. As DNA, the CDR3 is TGTGCCAGCGGGTACGGGTCTCAATACGAGCAGTACTTC. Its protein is CASGYGSQYEQYF.